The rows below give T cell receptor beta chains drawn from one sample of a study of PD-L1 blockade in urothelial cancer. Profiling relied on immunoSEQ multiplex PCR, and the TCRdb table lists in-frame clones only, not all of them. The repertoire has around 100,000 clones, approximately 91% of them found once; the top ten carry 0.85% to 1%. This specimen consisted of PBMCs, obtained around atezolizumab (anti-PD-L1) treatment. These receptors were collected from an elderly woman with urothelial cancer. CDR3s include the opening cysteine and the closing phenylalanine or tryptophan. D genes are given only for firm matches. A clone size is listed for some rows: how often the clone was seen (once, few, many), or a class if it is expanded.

CDR3nt: TGCGCCAGCAGCCGGGAAACTAGCGGGAGGGGGTCGGATACGCAGTATTTT; CDR3aa: CASSRETSGRGSDTQYF; abundance: NA; j_gene: TRBJ2-3; d_gene: TRBD2; v_gene: TRBV5-1
CDR3nt: TGCAGCGTCGAGGTGGTGGAATCAAACTATGGCTACACCTTC; CDR3aa: CSVEVVESNYGYTF; abundance: NA; j_gene: TRBJ1-2; d_gene: NA; v_gene: TRBV29-1
CDR3nt: TGTGCCAGCAGCTTAGGGGCCCAAGAGACCCAGTACTTC; CDR3aa: CASSLGAQETQYF; abundance: once; j_gene: TRBJ2-5; d_gene: NA; v_gene: TRBV7-3
CDR3nt: TGTGCCAGCAGCGACCAGACTAGCGGATACGAGCAGTACTTC; CDR3aa: CASSDQTSGYEQYF; abundance: NA; j_gene: TRBJ2-7; d_gene: TRBD2; v_gene: TRBV5-6
CDR3nt: TGCGCCAGCAGCCAAGAACCAGGCCCGAACACCTACGAGCAGTACTTC; CDR3aa: CASSQEPGPNTYEQYF; abundance: once; j_gene: TRBJ2-7; d_gene: NA; v_gene: TRBV4-1
CDR3nt: TGCGCCAGCAGTCAATTAGACAGGGGGCTGAATCAGCCCCAGCATTTT; CDR3aa: CASSQLDRGLNQPQHF; abundance: NA; j_gene: TRBJ1-5; d_gene: TRBD1; v_gene: TRBV23-1
CDR3nt: TGTGCCAGCAGTACCTACAGGGACTCTGGAAACACCATATATTTT; CDR3aa: CASSTYRDSGNTIYF; abundance: NA; j_gene: TRBJ1-3; d_gene: NA; v_gene: TRBV27
CDR3nt: TGCGCCAGCAGCTTGTGGGGGGGCTCCTACAATGAGCAGTTCTTC; CDR3aa: CASSLWGGSYNEQFF; abundance: NA; j_gene: TRBJ2-1; d_gene: TRBD2; v_gene: TRBV5-1
CDR3nt: TGTGCCACCAGCAGAGATAGATTAGTAGGAGGTCAGCCCCAGCATTTT; CDR3aa: CATSRDRLVGGQPQHF; abundance: NA; j_gene: TRBJ1-5; d_gene: NA; v_gene: TRBV15
CDR3nt: TGTGCCAGCGGACAGGGGGCTAGGAATCAGCCCCAGCATTTT; CDR3aa: CASGQGARNQPQHF; abundance: NA; j_gene: TRBJ1-5; d_gene: TRBD1; v_gene: TRBV19
CDR3nt: TGTGCCGGCGGTACAGGGGGGTCCGGTCAGCCCCAGCATTTT; CDR3aa: CAGGTGGSGQPQHF; abundance: NA; j_gene: TRBJ1-5; d_gene: TRBD1; v_gene: TRBV28
CDR3nt: TGTGCCAGCAGCTTGATTAGCGGGATAGTAGGAGAGCTGTTTTTT; CDR3aa: CASSLISGIVGELFF; abundance: NA; j_gene: TRBJ2-2; d_gene: TRBD2; v_gene: TRBV5-6
CDR3nt: TGCAGCGTTGATGGACAGGGCGGGTTCCTCACTGAAGCTTTCTTT; CDR3aa: CSVDGQGGFLTEAFF; abundance: once; j_gene: TRBJ1-1; d_gene: TRBD1; v_gene: TRBV29-1
CDR3nt: TGTGCCAGTAGTATGGCGACTAGCGGGGTGACCGGGGAGCTGTTTTTT; CDR3aa: CASSMATSGVTGELFF; abundance: NA; j_gene: TRBJ2-2; d_gene: TRBD2; v_gene: TRBV19
CDR3nt: TGTGCCAGCAGCCAAGCGGAACGCGGGACTGAAGCTTTCTTT; CDR3aa: CASSQAERGTEAFF; abundance: NA; j_gene: TRBJ1-1; d_gene: NA; v_gene: TRBV4-2
CDR3nt: TGTGCCAGCAGCGTAGCGGGTGGGGGGAATCCGAACCAAGAGACCCAGTACTTC; CDR3aa: CASSVAGGGNPNQETQYF; abundance: NA; j_gene: TRBJ2-5; d_gene: NA; v_gene: TRBV9